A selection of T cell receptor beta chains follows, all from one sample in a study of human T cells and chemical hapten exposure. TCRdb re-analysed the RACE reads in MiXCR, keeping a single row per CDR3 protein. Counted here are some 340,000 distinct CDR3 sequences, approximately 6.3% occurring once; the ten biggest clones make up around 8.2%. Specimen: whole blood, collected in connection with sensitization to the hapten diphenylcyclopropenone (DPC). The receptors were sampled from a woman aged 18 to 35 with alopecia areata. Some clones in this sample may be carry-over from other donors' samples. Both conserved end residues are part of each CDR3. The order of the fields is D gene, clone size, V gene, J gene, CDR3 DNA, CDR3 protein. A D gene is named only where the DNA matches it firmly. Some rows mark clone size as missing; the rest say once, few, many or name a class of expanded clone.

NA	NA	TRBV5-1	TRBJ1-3	TGCGCCAGCAGCTCAGGACAGACAGCCTCTGGAAACACCATATATTTT	CASSSGQTASGNTIYF
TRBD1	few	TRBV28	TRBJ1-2	TGTGCCAGCAGTTTAGGGGACAGGGGCAACTATGGCTACACCTTC	CASSLGDRGNYGYTF
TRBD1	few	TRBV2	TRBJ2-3	TGTGCCAGCAGTGAGACAGGGGATGGATTAGATACGCAGTATTTT	CASSETGDGLDTQYF
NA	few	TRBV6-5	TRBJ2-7	TGTGCCAGCAACAGACGAGGCATGGCAACCTACGAGCAGTACTTC	CASNRRGMATYEQYF
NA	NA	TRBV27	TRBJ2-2	TGTGCCAGCAGCTCGAGACCCGGACCCCTTTGGACCGGGGAGCTGTTTTTT	CASSSRPGPLWTGELFF
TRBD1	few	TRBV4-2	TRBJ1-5	TGTGCCAGCAGCCAGAGTACAGGGGGAAGCAATCAGCCCCAGCATTTT	CASSQSTGGSNQPQHF
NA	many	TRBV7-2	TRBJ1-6	TGTGCCCTTAAGAAGGACGGAAATTCACCCCTCCACTTT	CALKKDGNSPLHF
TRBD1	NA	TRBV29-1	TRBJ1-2	TGCAGCGCACTACAGGGGAATGGCTACACCTTC	CSALQGNGYTF
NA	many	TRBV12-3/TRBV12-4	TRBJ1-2	TGTGCCAGCAGTTCAGGGTCCCACTATGGCTACACCTTC	CASSSGSHYGYTF
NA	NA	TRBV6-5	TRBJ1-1	TGTGCCAGCAGTTACGACGTAATGAACACTGAAGCTTTCTTT	CASSYDVMNTEAFF
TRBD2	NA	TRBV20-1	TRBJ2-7	TGCAGTGCTAGACTAGCGGGGCGTTCGGGCGAGCAGTACTTC	CSARLAGRSGEQYF
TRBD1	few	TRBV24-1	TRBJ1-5	TGTGCCACCAGGCAACCGGGACAGGGGGCCCGGCAGCCCCAGCATTTT	CATRQPGQGARQPQHF
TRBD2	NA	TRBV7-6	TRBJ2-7	TGTGCCAGCGGTAATAGCGGGGCCAGCTCCTACGAGCAGTACTTC	CASGNSGASSYEQYF